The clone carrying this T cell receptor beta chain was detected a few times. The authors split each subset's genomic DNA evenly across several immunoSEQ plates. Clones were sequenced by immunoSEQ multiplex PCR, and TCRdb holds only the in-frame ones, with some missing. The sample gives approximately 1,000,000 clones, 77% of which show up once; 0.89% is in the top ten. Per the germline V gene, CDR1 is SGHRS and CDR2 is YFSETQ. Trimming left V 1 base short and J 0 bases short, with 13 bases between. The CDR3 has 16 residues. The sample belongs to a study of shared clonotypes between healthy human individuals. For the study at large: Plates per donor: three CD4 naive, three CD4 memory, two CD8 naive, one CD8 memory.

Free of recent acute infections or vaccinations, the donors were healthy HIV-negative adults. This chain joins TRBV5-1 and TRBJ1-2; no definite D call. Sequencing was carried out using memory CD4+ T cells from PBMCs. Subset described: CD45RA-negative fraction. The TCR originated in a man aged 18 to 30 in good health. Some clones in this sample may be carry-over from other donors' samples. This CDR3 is CASSLKGGETNYGYTF. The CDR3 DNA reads TGCGCCAGCAGCTTGAAGGGTGGGGAGACTAACTATGGCTACACCTTC.